Listed here are 16 T cell receptor beta chains from one sample, sequenced in a study of cytomegalovirus exposure and HLA in healthy donors. Assay: immunoSEQ multiplex PCR; the TCRdb copy retains only in-frame clones and omits some. The table has fewer than 120,000 clones, approximately 90% seen once. The sequencing input was PBMCs. Every receptor here comes from a woman aged 25 to 39 in good health and CMV-seropositive.

V usage is TRBV12-5 and J usage is TRBJ1-4; D perhaps matches TRBD1 (5 bases). The CDR3 loop spans 15 amino acids. Germline loops: CDR1 LGHNT, CDR2 FRNRAP. Trimming removed 1 base at V and 10 bases at J, with 16 bases between. The CDR3 is CASGLATSPRGKLFF. The CDR3 nucleotides read TGTGCTAGTGGTTTGGCCACCTCCCCTAGGGGAAAACTGTTTTTT.

The rearrangement joins TRBV19 to TRBJ2-7, with D tentatively TRBD1 (6 bases). V gave up 4 bases and J gave up 4 bases, with 11 bases separating them. The CDR3 has 13 amino acids. CDR1 LNHDA and CDR2 SQIVND come from the germline V gene (reference sequence). CDR3 sequence: CASSKDSLYEQYF. In DNA form, the CDR3 reads TGTGCCAGTAGTAAGGACAGCCTATACGAGCAGTACTTC.

This chain uses TRBV6-5 with TRBJ1-2; D ambiguous. The CDR3 runs 16 residues. Germline-derived CDR1 and CDR2 are MNHEY and SVGAGI. Trimming pared 3 bases from V and 1 base from J, leaving 15 bases between. CDR3 sequence (DNA): TGTGCCAGCAGTTATGACGGACTGGCTCTTAACTATGGCTACACCTTC. This translates into CASSYDGLALNYGYTF.

V and J are TRBV11-2 and TRBJ2-1; TRBD2 might be the D (5 bases). There are 11 residues in the CDR3. V lost 0 bases and J 15 bases, leaving 9 bases between the germline ends. Germline V gives CDR1 SGHAT, CDR2 FQNNGV. The chain's CDR3 is CASSLDAGAFF. CDR3 DNA sequence: TGTGCCAGCAGCTTAGACGCGGGTGCGTTCTTC.

The CDR3 DNA reads as TGCGCCAGCAGCCGTAAGTTGAGCTCCTACGAGCAGTACTTC. Translating gives CASSRKLSSYEQYF. V usage is TRBV4-3 and J usage is TRBJ2-7, with no clear D. Germline V gene lookup returns CDR1 LGHNA and CDR2 YSLEER. CDR3 size: 14 residues. V lost 4 bases and J lost 0, with 10 bases in between.

This clone was counted between two and nine times. The chain has TRBV11-2 and TRBJ2-7; possible D gene TRBD2, 6 bases. V was shortened by 7 bases and J by 3 bases, with 13 bases between the two germline ends. CDR3 length: 13 amino acids. Looked up from germline, CDR1 is SGHAT and CDR2 is FQNNGV. The CDR3 sequence is CASNLFGSYEQYF. The CDR3, as DNA: TGTGCCAGCAACTTGTTCGGGAGCTACGAGCAGTACTTC.

The V call is TRBV30, the J call TRBJ1-2; TRBD1 is a possible D gene (6 bases). V dropped 0 bases and J dropped 4 bases, with 9 bases sitting between them. The CDR3 consists of 13 residues. CDR1 is GTSNPN and CDR2 is SVGIG in the germline V gene (reference sequence). The CDR3 loop is CAWSVRRGYGYTF. The CDR3 DNA sequence: TGTGCCTGGAGTGTACGCAGGGGCTATGGCTACACCTTC.

The V gene is TRBV6-5, the J gene TRBJ1-2, with a weak D call TRBD1 (5 bases). Per the germline V gene, CDR1 is MNHEY and CDR2 is SVGAGI. This CDR3 has 14 amino acids. V lost 5 bases and J lost 5, with 15 bases in between. In DNA form, the CDR3 reads TGTGCCAGCAGTAACGGAGGGGCATTGTATGGCTACACCTTC. This gives the protein CASSNGGALYGYTF.

V usage is TRBV9 and J usage is TRBJ1-6, with 9 bases matching TRBD1. Germline assignment: CDR1 SGDLS and CDR2 YYNGEE. J was trimmed by 9 bases and V by 5 bases; bases with no gene match: 6. The CDR3 spans 14 residues. CDR3 nucleotides: TGTGCCAGCAGTGCCGGGACAGGGTTTTCACCCCTCCACTTT. This translates into CASSAGTGFSPLHF.

The chain carries TRBV30 and TRBJ2-3; D perhaps matches TRBD2 (6 bases). Germline CDR1 GTSNPN, CDR2 SVGIG (reference sequence). This CDR3 spans 13 amino acids. V gave up 3 bases and J gave up 2 bases, with 9 bases separating them. CDR3 residues: CAWREGFTDTQYF. DNA of the CDR3: TGTGCCTGGAGGGAGGGGTTCACAGATACGCAGTATTTT.

J is TRBJ1-2 and V is TRBV27, with D possibly TRBD1 on 5 matching bases. V gave up 1 base and J gave up 6 bases, with 15 bases separating them. From germline, CDR1 is MNHEY and CDR2 SMNVEV (reference sequence). The length of the CDR3 is 15 residues. The DNA for the CDR3 is TGTGCCAGCAGTTTATGGGGGGGAGACCCGGATGGCTACACCTTC. Translated: CASSLWGGDPDGYTF.

The V gene is TRBV21-1, the J gene TRBJ2-5; TRBD2 is taken as the D call from the table, unchecked against the DNA. TRBV21-1 is deemed a pseudogene. There are 14 residues in the CDR3. Written as DNA, the CDR3 is TGTGCCAGCAGCAACTACCGGGACTCCCCCCGGGGGTACTTC. Protein: CASSNYRDSPRGYF.

V and J are TRBV30 and TRBJ1-1, with D possibly TRBD1 on 5 matching bases. There are 15 residues in the CDR3. V was trimmed by 4 bases and J by 8 bases, leaving 23 bases between them. Germline assignment: CDR1 GTSNPN and CDR2 SVGIG (reference sequence). The CDR3 DNA is TGTGCCTGGATACGTAAAAGGGGTTTTTTCGAGGAAGCTTTCTTT. Its protein product is CAWIRKRGFFEEAFF.

J is TRBJ2-7 and V is TRBV5-1; a weak D match, TRBD1 (6 bases). Per the germline V gene, CDR1 is SGHRS and CDR2 is YFSETQ. The CDR3 is made up of 13 amino acids. V was pared by 0 bases and J by 7 bases, with 11 bases between. The CDR3 bases are TGCGCCAGCAGCTTGGGAGGGACACCTGAGCAGTACTTC. It encodes CASSLGGTPEQYF.

This rearrangement joins TRBV30 to TRBJ2-7; 7 bases agree with TRBD2. Germline V gene data show CDR1 as GTSNPN and CDR2 as SVGIG (reference sequence). The CDR3 sequence is 12 residues long. The ends lost 5 bases at V and 2 bases at J; junction bases unmatched: 3. This CDR3 reads CAWHRGAYEQYF. CDR3 nucleotides: TGTGCCTGGCACCGGGGGGCCTACGAGCAGTACTTC.

V is TRBV29-1 and J is TRBJ2-1; 8 bases are shared with TRBD1. Trimming cost V 5 bases and J 3 bases; bases outside gene matches: 3. Germline V gene lookup returns CDR1 SQVTM and CDR2 ANQGSEA. The length of the CDR3 is 13 residues. CDR3 sequence reads: CSVRTGLYNEQFF. The CDR3 DNA follows: TGCAGCGTTAGGACAGGGCTCTACAATGAGCAGTTCTTC.